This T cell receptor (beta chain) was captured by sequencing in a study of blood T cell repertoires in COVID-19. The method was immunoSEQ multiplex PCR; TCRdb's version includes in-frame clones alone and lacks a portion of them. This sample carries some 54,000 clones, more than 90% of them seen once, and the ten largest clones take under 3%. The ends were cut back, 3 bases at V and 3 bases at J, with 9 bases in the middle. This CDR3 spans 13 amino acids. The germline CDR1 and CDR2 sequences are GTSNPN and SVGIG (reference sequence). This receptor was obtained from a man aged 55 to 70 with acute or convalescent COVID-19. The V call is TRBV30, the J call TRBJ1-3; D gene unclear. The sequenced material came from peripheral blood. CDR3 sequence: CAWSVAGGNTIYF. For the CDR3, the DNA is TGTGCCTGGAGCGTGGCTGGTGGAAACACCATATATTTT.